Presented here are 23 T cell receptor beta chains from one specimen sequenced in a study of blood T cell repertoires in COVID-19. Assay: immunoSEQ multiplex PCR; the TCRdb copy retains only in-frame clones and omits some. The sample has hundreds of thousands of clones, 85% to 90% seen once; the top ten hold about 4.3%. The specimen was peripheral blood. The source is a woman aged 30 to 39 with acute or convalescent COVID-19.

V gene TRBV4-1 combines with J gene TRBJ1-1; perhaps TRBD1 as D (6 bases). The CDR3 consists of 15 residues. V lost 3 bases and J lost 0, with 11 bases in between. The V gene's germline CDR1 is MGHRA and CDR2 YSYEKL. CDR3 protein: CASSQDGGLNTEAFF. As DNA, the CDR3 is TGCGCCAGCAGCCAGGACGGGGGGCTGAACACTGAAGCTTTCTTT.

In this sample, this clone turned up once. The chain has TRBV19 and TRBJ1-2; 7 bases line up with TRBD1. CDR1 is LNHDA, CDR2 SQIVND, per germline (reference sequence). CDR3 length: 14 amino acids. The junction had 9 bases not matched to a gene; V was cut back by 5 bases and J by 6 bases. DNA for the CDR3: TGTGCCAGTAGTTGGGGCAGGGGGAGCGATGGCTACACCTTC. The encoded protein is CASSWGRGSDGYTF.

The CDR3 sequence: CASSLVQGLGETQYF. The CDR3 DNA reads as TGTGCCAGCAGCTTAGTACAGGGGTTGGGGGAGACCCAGTACTTC. The V gene is TRBV7-2, the J gene TRBJ2-5; 7 bases are a match to TRBD1. Germline CDR1 and CDR2: SGHTA and FQGNSA. The CDR3 is 15 residues long. J lost 5 bases, V lost 1 base, and 7 bases had no gene match.

Concerning this clone: Other DNA sequences within the sample encode an identical CDR3. The rearrangement links TRBV9 to TRBJ2-2; D may be TRBD1 (5 bases). The V gene lost 1 base and the J gene lost 5 bases, with 6 bases spanning the gap. The CDR3 length is 13 residues. Germline-derived CDR1 and CDR2 are SGDLS and YYNGEE. This CDR3 reads CASSVSGTGELFF. CDR3 nucleotides: TGTGCCAGCAGCGTATCAGGGACCGGGGAGCTGTTTTTT.

Only a few counts were recorded for this clone. The rearrangement uses TRBV28 and TRBJ2-1; TRBD1 aligns across 8 bases. V lost 4 bases and J lost 9; bases outside the gene matches: 11. The CDR3 sequence is 15 residues long. Germline V gene data show CDR1 as MDHEN and CDR2 as SYDVKM. Here the CDR3 DNA reads TGTGCCAGCAGTTCGGACAGGGAACAAGCGCGTGAGCAGTTCTTC. Its translation is CASSSDREQAREQFF.

This clone was found once. The rearrangement joins TRBV7-9 to TRBJ2-5; D is unclear. The V gene lost 2 bases and the J gene lost 5 bases, with 12 bases spanning the gap. The CDR3 length is 14 residues. Germline CDR1 SEHNR, CDR2 FQNEAQ (reference sequence). The CDR3 sequence is CASSLSPQTETQYF. CDR3 in DNA: TGTGCCAGCAGCTTAAGCCCCCAAACGGAGACCCAGTACTTC.

This clone has only one observation. This chain uses TRBV20-1 with TRBJ1-1; 8 nucleotides align to TRBD1. The CDR3 extends over 16 amino acids. Germline lookup yields CDR1 DFQATT and CDR2 SNEGSKA (reference sequence). The ends lost 3 bases at V and 0 bases at J; junction bases unmatched: 9. The CDR3 bases are TGCAGTGCTAGTGGACAGGGCCTAAATTTGAACACTGAAGCTTTCTTT. Translating it yields CSASGQGLNLNTEAFF.

V usage is TRBV7-2 and J usage is TRBJ1-6; weak D call: TRBD1 (5 bases). The germline V gene has CDR1 SGHTA and CDR2 FQGNSA. The CDR3 sequence is 15 residues long. V was clipped by 3 bases and J by 6 bases, with 12 bases between them. The CDR3 here is CASSFDSNLNSPLHF. DNA of the CDR3: TGTGCCAGCAGCTTCGACAGTAATCTTAATTCACCCCTCCACTTT. Supplemented by reference TRBV7-2 and TRBJ1-6, the full variable domain reads GAGVSQSPSNKVTEKGKDVELRCDPISGHTALYWYRQSLGQGLEFLIYFQGNSAPDKSGLPSDRFSAERTGGSVSTLTIQRTQQEDSAVYLCASSFDSNLNSPLHFGNGTRLTVT.

This chain joins TRBV24-1 and TRBJ2-1; D is possibly TRBD2 (6 bases). V was trimmed by 5 bases and J by 9 bases, leaving 22 bases between them. The V gene's germline CDR1 is KGHDR and CDR2 SFDVKD. The CDR3 runs 16 residues. The CDR3 spells CATSALRGGPLGEQFF. In DNA form, the CDR3 reads TGTGCCACCAGTGCTCTCCGAGGAGGGCCTTTGGGTGAGCAGTTCTTC.

This chain joins TRBV5-1 and TRBJ2-1; D possibly corresponds to TRBD2 (7 bases). The CDR3 is made up of 17 amino acids. Trimming took 0 bases from V and 2 from J, leaving 15 bases between them. CDR1 is SGHRS and CDR2 is YFSETQ in the germline V gene. DNA of the CDR3: TGCGCCAGCAGCTTGGTTATCTCGGGGGGCCCCTACAATGAGCAGTTCTTC. Translated: CASSLVISGGPYNEQFF.

The chain employs TRBV5-4 and TRBJ2-7; 8 bases agree with TRBD1. The junction had 9 bases not matched to a gene; V was cut back by 4 bases and J by 6 bases. The CDR3 is made up of 14 amino acids. The germline gives CDR1 SGHNT, CDR2 YYREEE (reference sequence). This CDR3 reads CASSGQGATSEQYF. CDR3 sequence (DNA): TGTGCCAGCAGCGGGCAGGGGGCGACCTCCGAGCAGTACTTC. The full variable domain, in which reference TRBV5-4 and TRBJ2-7 provide the parts outside the CDR3, is ETGVTQSPTHLIKTRGQQVTLRCSSQSGHNTVSWYQQALGQGPQFIFQYYREEENGRGNFPPRFSGLQFPNYSSELNVNALELDDSALYLCASSGQGATSEQYFGPGTRLTVT.

This chain uses TRBV6-1 with TRBJ1-5; 10 bases are shared with TRBD1. V dropped 3 bases and J dropped 0; count of bases not matched to a gene: 5. CDR3 size: 17 residues. CDR1 MNHNS and CDR2 SASEGT come from the germline V gene. This chain's CDR3 is CASSETGGFFSNQPQHF. In nucleotides, the CDR3 is TGTGCCAGCAGTGAGACAGGGGGCTTTTTTAGCAATCAGCCCCAGCATTTT.

The chain has TRBV13 and TRBJ2-3; D is possibly TRBD2 (6 bases). V was pared by 5 bases and J by 14 bases, with 26 bases between. Germline CDR1 PRHDT, CDR2 FYEKMQ (reference sequence). The CDR3 extends over 15 amino acids. CDR3 bases: TGTGCCAGCAGCCGTGAATTAGCCGAAGGGACTCCCCGGTATTTT. Translation gives CASSRELAEGTPRYF.

This chain connects TRBV24-1 to TRBJ1-2, with a weak D call TRBD1 (6 bases). This CDR3 has 13 amino acids. Germline loops: CDR1 KGHDR, CDR2 SFDVKD. The germline V and J ends were trimmed by 7 bases and 4 bases, with 12 bases remaining between them. Here the CDR3 DNA reads TGTGCCACCAGCACCGGGACACGCTATGGCTACACCTTC. Its translation is CATSTGTRYGYTF.

The gene calls are TRBV2 and TRBJ2-3; 11 bases fit TRBD2. The junction had 9 bases not matched to a gene; V was cut back by 8 bases and J by 2 bases. This CDR3 has 16 residues. Germline CDR1 SNHLY, CDR2 FYNNEI. CDR3 sequence reads: CASHRASGGITDTQYF. As DNA, the CDR3 is TGTGCCAGCCATAGGGCTAGCGGGGGGATCACAGATACGCAGTATTTT.

J is TRBJ2-5 and V is TRBV3-1 (or the pseudogene TRBV3-2); 7 nucleotides agree with TRBD1. Germline V gene sequence: CDR1 LGHDT, CDR2 YNNKEL (reference sequence). V lost 2 bases and J lost 3; bases outside the gene matches: 3. The CDR3 is 14 amino acids. The CDR3 bases are TGTGCCAGCAGCCAATCCGGGACAGAAGAGACCCAGTACTTC. Translating it yields CASSQSGTEETQYF.

V usage is TRBV5-1 and J usage is TRBJ1-3, with D possibly being TRBD1 (6 bases). Germline V CDR1 and CDR2: SGHRS, YFSETQ. The V end was cut by 1 base, the J end by 3 bases, with 11 bases between. CDR3 length: 15 amino acids. The DNA of the CDR3 is TGCGCCAGCAGCTTGCAACAGGGCGGTGGAAACACCATATATTTT. This translates into CASSLQQGGGNTIYF.

This chain connects TRBV30 to TRBJ1-4, with D maybe TRBD1 (6 bases). This CDR3 is built from 13 residues. V shed 5 bases and J shed 4 bases, with 11 bases lying between them. Germline lookup yields CDR1 GTSNPN and CDR2 SVGIG (reference sequence). This CDR3 is CAWQGSYNEKLFF. The CDR3, as DNA: TGTGCCTGGCAGGGGAGTTATAATGAAAAACTGTTTTTT.

The chain is built from TRBV7-4 and TRBJ1-5, with 9 nucleotides matching TRBD1. CDR1 is SGHVT, CDR2 SQSDAQ, per germline. Losses at the gene ends were 1 base for V and 4 bases for J; bases not matched to a gene: 8. The CDR3 is 17 residues long. CDR3 protein: CASSLGGDRDMNQPQHF. In DNA form, the CDR3 reads TGTGCCAGCAGCTTAGGTGGGGACAGGGATATGAATCAGCCCCAGCATTTT.

V usage is TRBV5-8 and J usage is TRBJ2-5; 7 bases fit TRBD1. Germline V CDR1 and CDR2: SGHTS, YDEGEE. This CDR3 has 16 amino acids. V was clipped by 4 bases and J by 4 bases; unmatched bases: 13. The CDR3 nucleotides are TGTGCCAGCAGCGCTTCGCCGCGCCGGGACAGAGAGACCCAGTACTTC. Amino acid sequence: CASSASPRRDRETQYF.

This clone came up many times. The chain combines TRBV6-5 with TRBJ2-1, with unresolved D. Trimming cost V 6 bases and J 0 bases, with 9 bases left between them. Germline-derived CDR1 and CDR2 are MNHEY and SVGAGI. The CDR3 has 14 amino acids. The CDR3 DNA is TGTGCCAGCAGGGATTCTAGCTCCTACAATGAGCAGTTCTTC. Translating it yields CASRDSSSYNEQFF.

This clone was detected only a few times. This chain connects TRBV5-1 to TRBJ1-4; 9 positions match TRBD1. This CDR3 spans 16 amino acids. The ends lost 4 bases at V and 2 bases at J; junction bases unmatched: 6. Germline V gene data show CDR1 as SGHRS and CDR2 as YFSETQ. The CDR3 reads CASSLGQGRTNEKLFF. The CDR3 bases are TGCGCCAGCAGCCTCGGACAGGGGAGGACTAATGAAAAACTGTTTTTT.

The chain employs TRBV28 and TRBJ2-7; 7 nucleotides align to TRBD2. Germline CDR1 is MDHEN and CDR2 is SYDVKM. Losses at the gene ends were 8 bases for V and 4 bases for J; bases not matched to a gene: 5. This CDR3 is 12 amino acids long. This CDR3 reads CASGEGRYEQYF. For the CDR3, the DNA is TGTGCCAGCGGGGAGGGGAGGTACGAGCAGTACTTC.